This is a list of T cell receptor beta chains from one sample in a study of response to subunit inactivated influenza vaccine. Each CDR3 protein gets one entry after TCRdb re-called the RT-PCR reads with MiXCR. The table records 500,000 to 600,000 distinct CDR3 sequences, approximately 17% of them present only once. The sample was CD4+ T cells sorted from PBMCs, taken around 25 months after vaccination. These receptor sequences come from a man in his fifties or sixties who received an inactivated influenza vaccine. The conserved cysteine and the conserved F or W are not part of the CDR3 here.

v_call	j_call	cdr3_aa
TRBV18	TRBJ2-7	ASSPGLAVNSYEQY
TRBV10-2	TRBJ1-2	ASSGQSGYT
TRBV20-1	TRBJ2-3	SAGRLADWADTQY
TRBV6-2/TRBV6-3	TRBJ2-5	ASSSAGRETQY
TRBV18	TRBJ2-5	ASSRDSFDVETQY
TRBV12-3/TRBV12-4	TRBJ1-3	ASSPSGGNTIY
TRBV24-1	TRBJ2-3	ATSDLTTSKQY
TRBV20-1	TRBJ2-2	SATPGGELF
TRBV2	TRBJ2-1	ASTLRINEQF
TRBV20-1	TRBJ1-6	SGGTTGINSPLH
TRBV6-1	TRBJ2-7	ASSDRGTGFYEQY
TRBV7-6	TRBJ1-2	ASSPDGNYGYT
TRBV20-1	TRBJ2-7	SARPWSGTGYEQY
TRBV24-1	TRBJ2-5	ATSDPTSSETQY
TRBV25-1	TRBJ1-2	ASSEGGNYGYT
TRBV12-3/TRBV12-4	TRBJ2-3	ASSFFGEGLDTQY
TRBV7-8	TRBJ2-1	ASSAGLADNEQF
TRBV10-3	TRBJ2-5	AISDRGNQETQY
TRBV27	TRBJ2-7	ASRDRVSYEQY
TRBV4-3	TRBJ1-1	ASSLGTGKEAF
TRBV7-2	TRBJ2-5	ASSPYGVQETQY
TRBV6-1	TRBJ1-1	ASRRSSNTEAF
TRBV29-1	TRBJ2-1	SALNLVEQF
TRBV7-9	TRBJ1-4	ASRKAGDRFEKLF
TRBV7-2	TRBJ2-3	ASSRDWAGDTQY
TRBV4-1	TRBJ2-7	ASSQVYGVGEQY
TRBV20-1	TRBJ2-5	SAREHSGGAQETQY
TRBV7-2	TRBJ1-5	ASSISMTNQPQH
TRBV6-1	TRBJ1-5	ASRRQGKSNQPQH
TRBV2	TRBJ1-1	ASSEGTTLNTEAF
TRBV5-1	TRBJ1-1	ASSSGVVPAGNTEAF
TRBV12-3/TRBV12-4	TRBJ1-2	ASSPAGDLYGYT
TRBV4-1	TRBJ1-2	ASSLGVAGSDYGYT
TRBV4-1	TRBJ1-4	ASSRSHLNEKLF
TRBV20-1	TRBJ2-7	SARGIGQGTTYEQY
TRBV27	TRBJ2-7	ASSLGRDRAYEQY
TRBV2	TRBJ1-2	ASSAAGGGVGYT
TRBV30	TRBJ1-5	AWSPPGSQPKPQH
TRBV5-1	TRBJ2-2	ASSLSIANTGELF
TRBV5-1	TRBJ1-4	ASSLGYATNEKLF
TRBV20-1	TRBJ2-2	SASDIYTGELF
TRBV12-3/TRBV12-4	TRBJ1-2	ASSPMDRTDGYT